This T cell receptor (beta chain) was retrieved from a study of regulatory T cells in long-lasting Graves disease. Turning to the study itself: Antithyroid drugs had been taken by newly diagnosed Graves' patients for under 3 months. Findings of the study overall: Repertoires from persistent disease leaned toward TRBV28, TRBJ1-2 and TRBJ2-5.

With regard to this clonotype: Its antigen is unidentified.

The CDR3 is 15 amino acids. The germline CDR1 and CDR2 sequences are SGHRS and YFSETQ. The J segment lost 7 bases and the V segment lost 7 bases, leaving 12 bases of the junction unmatched. Through Arm-PCR of CDR3 regions and iRepertoire HTBI primers, TCR beta libraries were built. In TCRdb, the multiplex PCR reads were re-called with MiXCR into one record per CDR3 protein. The table has about 420,000 distinct CDR3 sequences, roughly 15% seen once; the top ten hold less than 30%. Time point reported: newly diagnosed GD, antithyroid drugs for less than 3 months. PBMCs were the source of the RNA used for TCR sequencing. These same data were also listed under a study on T cells in Graves' hyperthyroidism and ophthalmopathy. That study adds: Carried out on the TCR CDR3, a first-round RT-PCR used the HTBI primer set.

The chain is built from TRBV5-1 and TRBJ2-2; 8 bases line up with TRBD2. This clonotype was sampled from a woman between 18 and 30 years old with Graves disease. This specimen consisted of peripheral blood mononuclear cells (PBMCs), obtained at new diagnosis, from a patient treated with antithyroid drugs. In nucleotides, the CDR3 is TGCGCCAGCGGCATCGGACTAGCTTCGGACGGGGAGCTGTTTTTT. Amino acids: CASGIGLASDGELFF. The variable domain in full, with the rest retrieved from reference TRBV5-1 and TRBJ2-2, is KAGVTQTPRYLIKTRGQQVTLSCSPISGHRSVSWYQQTPGQGLQFLFEYFSETQRNKGNFPGRFSGRQFSNSRSEMNVSTLELGDSALYLCASGIGLASDGELFFGEGSRLTVL.